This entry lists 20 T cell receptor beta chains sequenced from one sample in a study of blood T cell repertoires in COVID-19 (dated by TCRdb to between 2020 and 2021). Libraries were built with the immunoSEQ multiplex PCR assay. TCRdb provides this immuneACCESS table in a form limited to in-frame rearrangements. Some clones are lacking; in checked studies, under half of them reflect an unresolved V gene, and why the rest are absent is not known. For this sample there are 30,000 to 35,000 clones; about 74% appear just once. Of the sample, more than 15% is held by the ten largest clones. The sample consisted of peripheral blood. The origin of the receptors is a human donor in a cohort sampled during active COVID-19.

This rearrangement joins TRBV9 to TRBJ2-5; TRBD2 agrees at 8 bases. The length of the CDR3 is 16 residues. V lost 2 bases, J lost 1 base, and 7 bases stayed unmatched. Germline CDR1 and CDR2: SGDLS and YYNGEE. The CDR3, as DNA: TGTGCCAGCAGCGTCGGAGTAGCGGGGCCCCAAGAGACCCAGTACTTC. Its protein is CASSVGVAGPQETQYF.

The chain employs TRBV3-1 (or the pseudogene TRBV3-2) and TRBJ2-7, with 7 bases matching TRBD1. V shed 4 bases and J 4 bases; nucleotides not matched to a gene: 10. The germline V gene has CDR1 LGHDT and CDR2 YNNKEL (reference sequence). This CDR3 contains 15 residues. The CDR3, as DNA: TGTGCCAGCAGCCCGAGACAGGGTAGCATTTACGAGCAGTACTTC. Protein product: CASSPRQGSIYEQYF.

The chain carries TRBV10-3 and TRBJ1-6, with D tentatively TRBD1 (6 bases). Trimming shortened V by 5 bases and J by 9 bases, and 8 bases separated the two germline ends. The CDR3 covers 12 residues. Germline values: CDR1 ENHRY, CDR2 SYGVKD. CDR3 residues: CAISQGTSPLHF. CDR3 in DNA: TGTGCCATCAGTCAGGGGACTTCACCCCTCCACTTT.

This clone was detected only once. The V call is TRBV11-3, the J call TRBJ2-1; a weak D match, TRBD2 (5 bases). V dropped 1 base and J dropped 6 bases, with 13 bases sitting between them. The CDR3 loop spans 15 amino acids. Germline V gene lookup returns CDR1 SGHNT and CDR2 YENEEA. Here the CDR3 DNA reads TGTGCCAGCAGCTTAGCATCATCGGGATCCAATGAGCAGTTCTTC. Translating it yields CASSLASSGSNEQFF.

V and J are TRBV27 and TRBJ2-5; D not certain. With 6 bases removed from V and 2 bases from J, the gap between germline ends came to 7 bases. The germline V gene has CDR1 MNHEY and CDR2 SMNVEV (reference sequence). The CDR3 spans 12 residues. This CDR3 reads CASSRKQETQYF. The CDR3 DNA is TGTGCCAGCAGCCGTAAACAAGAGACCCAGTACTTC.

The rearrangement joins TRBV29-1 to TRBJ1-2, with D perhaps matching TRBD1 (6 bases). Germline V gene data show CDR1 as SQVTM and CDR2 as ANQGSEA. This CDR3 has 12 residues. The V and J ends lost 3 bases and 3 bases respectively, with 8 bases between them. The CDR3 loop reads CSVDKGDYGYTF. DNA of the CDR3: TGCAGCGTTGATAAGGGGGACTATGGCTACACCTTC.

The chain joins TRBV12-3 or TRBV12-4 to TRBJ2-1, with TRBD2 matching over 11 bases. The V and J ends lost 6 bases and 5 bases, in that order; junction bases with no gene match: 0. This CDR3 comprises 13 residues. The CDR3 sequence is CASRGLADNEQFF. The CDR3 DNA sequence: TGTGCCAGCAGGGGACTAGCGGACAATGAGCAGTTCTTC.

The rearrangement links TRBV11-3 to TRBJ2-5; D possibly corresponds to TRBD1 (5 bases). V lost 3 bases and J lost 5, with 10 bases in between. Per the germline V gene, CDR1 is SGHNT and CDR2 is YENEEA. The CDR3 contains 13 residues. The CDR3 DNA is TGTGCCAGCAGCTTCGAGCAGGGTGAGACCCAGTACTTC. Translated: CASSFEQGETQYF.

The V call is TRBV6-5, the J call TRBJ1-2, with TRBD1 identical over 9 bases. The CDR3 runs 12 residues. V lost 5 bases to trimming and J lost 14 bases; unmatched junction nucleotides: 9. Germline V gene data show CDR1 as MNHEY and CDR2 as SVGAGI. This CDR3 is CASSRTGEASTF. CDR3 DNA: TGTGCCAGCAGTCGGACAGGGGAAGCTAGTACCTTC.

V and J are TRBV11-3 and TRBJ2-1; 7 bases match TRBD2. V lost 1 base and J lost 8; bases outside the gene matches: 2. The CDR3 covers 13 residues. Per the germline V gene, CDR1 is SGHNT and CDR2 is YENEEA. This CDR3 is CASSLGGSYEQFF. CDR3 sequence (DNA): TGTGCCAGCAGCTTAGGCGGGAGCTATGAGCAGTTCTTC. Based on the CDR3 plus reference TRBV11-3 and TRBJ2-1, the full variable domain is EAGVVQSPRYKIIEKKQPVAFWCNPISGHNTLYWYLQNLGQGPELLIRYENEEAVDDSQLPKDRFSAERLKGVDSTLKIQPAELGDSAVYLCASSLGGSYEQFFGPGTRLTVL.

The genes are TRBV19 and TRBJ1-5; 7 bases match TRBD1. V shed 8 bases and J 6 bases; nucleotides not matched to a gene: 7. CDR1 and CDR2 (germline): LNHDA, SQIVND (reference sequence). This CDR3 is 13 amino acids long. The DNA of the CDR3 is TGTGCCAGTGTGGACAGGCTGGGTCAGCCCCAGCATTTT. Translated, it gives CASVDRLGQPQHF.

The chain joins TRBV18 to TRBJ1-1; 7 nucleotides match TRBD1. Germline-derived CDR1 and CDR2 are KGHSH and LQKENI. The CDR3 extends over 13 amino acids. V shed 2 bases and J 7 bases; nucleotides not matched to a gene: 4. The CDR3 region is CASSPDRAVEAFF. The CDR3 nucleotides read TGTGCCAGCTCACCAGACAGGGCGGTTGAAGCTTTCTTT.

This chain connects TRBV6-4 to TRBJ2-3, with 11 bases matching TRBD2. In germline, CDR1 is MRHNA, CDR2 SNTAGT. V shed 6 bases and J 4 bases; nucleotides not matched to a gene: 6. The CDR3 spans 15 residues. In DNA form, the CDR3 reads TGTGCCAGCAGCGACCTAGCGGGGGGCGCAGATACGCAGTATTTT. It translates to CASSDLAGGADTQYF.

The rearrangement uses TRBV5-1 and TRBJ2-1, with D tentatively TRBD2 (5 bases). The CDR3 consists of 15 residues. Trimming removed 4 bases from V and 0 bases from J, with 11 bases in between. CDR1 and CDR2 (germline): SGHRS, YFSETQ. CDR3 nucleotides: TGCGCCAGCAGCCCGACTACCAGCTCCTACAATGAGCAGTTCTTC. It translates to CASSPTTSSYNEQFF.

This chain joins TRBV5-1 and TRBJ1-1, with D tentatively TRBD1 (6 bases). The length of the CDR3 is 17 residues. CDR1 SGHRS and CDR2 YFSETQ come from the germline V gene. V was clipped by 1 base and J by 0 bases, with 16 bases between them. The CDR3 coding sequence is TGCGCCAGCAGCTTGTCAGGAGCAACAGGGATGAACACTGAAGCTTTCTTT. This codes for CASSLSGATGMNTEAFF.

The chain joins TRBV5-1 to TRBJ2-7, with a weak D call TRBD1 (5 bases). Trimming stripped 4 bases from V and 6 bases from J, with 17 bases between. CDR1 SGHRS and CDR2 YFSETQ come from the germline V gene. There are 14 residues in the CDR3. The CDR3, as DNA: TGCGCCAGCAGCCTCGCCATAGGGGCGCGCGAGCAGTACTTC. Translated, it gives CASSLAIGAREQYF. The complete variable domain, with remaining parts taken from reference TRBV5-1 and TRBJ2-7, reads KAGVTQTPRYLIKTRGQQVTLSCSPISGHRSVSWYQQTPGQGLQFLFEYFSETQRNKGNFPGRFSGRQFSNSRSEMNVSTLELGDSALYLCASSLAIGAREQYFGPGTRLTVT.

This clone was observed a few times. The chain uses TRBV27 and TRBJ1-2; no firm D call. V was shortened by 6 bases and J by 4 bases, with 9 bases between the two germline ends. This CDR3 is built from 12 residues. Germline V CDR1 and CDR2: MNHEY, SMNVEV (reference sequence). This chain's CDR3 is CASRGGTYGYTF. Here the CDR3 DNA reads TGTGCCAGCAGAGGCGGAACCTATGGCTACACCTTC.

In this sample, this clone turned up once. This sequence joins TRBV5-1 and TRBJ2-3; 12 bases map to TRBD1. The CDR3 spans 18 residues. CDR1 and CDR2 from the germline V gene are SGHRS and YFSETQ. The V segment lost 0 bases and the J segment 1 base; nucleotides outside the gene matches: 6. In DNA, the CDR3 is TGCGCCAGCAGCTTGGCCGCCGGGACAGGGGGCCGCACAGATACGCAGTATTTT. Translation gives CASSLAAGTGGRTDTQYF.

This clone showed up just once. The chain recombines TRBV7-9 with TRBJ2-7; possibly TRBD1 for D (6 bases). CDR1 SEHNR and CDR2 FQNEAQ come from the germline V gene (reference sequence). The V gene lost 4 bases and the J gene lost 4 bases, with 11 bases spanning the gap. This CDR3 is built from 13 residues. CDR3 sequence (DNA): TGTGCCAGCAGCTCTGGGGGCAGGTACGAGCAGTACTTC. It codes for CASSSGGRYEQYF.

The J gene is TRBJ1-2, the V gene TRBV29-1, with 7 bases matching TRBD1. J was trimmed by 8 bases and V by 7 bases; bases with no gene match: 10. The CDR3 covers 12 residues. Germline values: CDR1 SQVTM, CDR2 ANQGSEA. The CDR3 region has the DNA TGCAGCGCCGACAGGGTGACAGGGGGCTACACCTTC. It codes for CSADRVTGGYTF.